The 8 T cell receptor beta chains presented below share a single source sample, sequenced in a study of CD8 T cells in ankylosing spondylitis (dated by TCRdb to the late 2010s). Libraries were prepared through 5' RACE. Reads for this sample came from an Illumina HiSeq 2500. The public reads were run again by TCRdb, first through fastp at Q25 and then through MiXCR, and only productive beta chains were kept. Rows are combined by CDR3 protein, so each entry shows the most common genes and DNA. This sample gives 150,000 to 200,000 distinct CDR3 sequences in total; approximately 9.9% of them show up just once. The ten top clones hold around 15% of the sample. Material: blood, either unsorted or a sorted T cell fraction (not recorded which). The source is a female donor with ankylosing spondylitis or in good health (not recorded which).

There are a few counts of this clonotype. CDR3 nucleotide sequence: TGCAGCGTGAGGGGCTCCTACAATGAGCAGTTCTTC. This sequence encodes CSVRGSYNEQFF. The gene calls are TRBV29-1 and TRBJ2-1; either TRBD1 or TRBD2 may supply D (5 bases each). V lost 6 bases to trimming and J lost 0 bases, with 6 bases between them. The CDR3 length is 12 residues. CDR1 is SQVTM, CDR2 ANQGSEA, per germline.

The table lists this clonotype with a few counts. The J gene is TRBJ2-7, the V gene TRBV12-3 or TRBV12-4; D gene unclear. V lost 3 bases and J 0 bases, leaving 12 bases between the germline ends. CDR3 length: 15 amino acids. CDR3: CASSFRDLYSYEQYF. Here the CDR3 DNA reads TGTGCCAGCAGTTTTAGGGATCTTTACTCCTACGAGCAGTACTTC.

The sample holds a few counts of this clonotype. This chain joins TRBV15 and TRBJ2-3, with D possibly TRBD2 on 6 matching bases. Trimming took 0 bases from V and 2 from J, leaving 9 bases between them. The V gene's germline CDR1 is LNHNV and CDR2 YYDKDF (reference sequence). The CDR3 loop spans 15 amino acids. CDR3 loop: CATSRETRTTDTQYF. CDR3 coding DNA: TGTGCCACCAGCAGAGAGACTAGAACCACAGATACGCAGTATTTT.

The chain joins TRBV4-3 to TRBJ2-7; TRBD1 matches at 12 bases. CDR1 and CDR2 (germline): LGHNA, YSLEER. J gave up 5 bases and V 3 bases, and 2 bases lay outside the gene matches. This CDR3 comprises 14 residues. The CDR3 DNA reads TGCGCCAGCAGCCAGGGGACAGGGGGCGACGAGCAGTACTTC. It is translated as CASSQGTGGDEQYF.

V and J are TRBV12-3 or TRBV12-4 and TRBJ2-5; D perhaps matches TRBD2 (7 bases). The CDR3 runs to 13 residues. Trimming shortened V by 6 bases and J by 4 bases, and 12 bases separated the two germline ends. The CDR3 nucleotides are TGTGCCAGCAGGAGGGGGGGAGGAGAGACCCAGTACTTC. Translated: CASRRGGGETQYF.

This clonotype was counted a few times. The chain is built from TRBV30 and TRBJ2-7; the D is unclear. This CDR3 contains 14 residues. From germline, CDR1 is GTSNPN and CDR2 SVGIG (reference sequence). V was shortened by 2 bases and J by 3 bases, with 14 bases between the two germline ends. CDR3 DNA sequence: TGTGCCTGGAGTACGAGAGGAAGGAACTACGAGCAGTACTTC. Its translation is CAWSTRGRNYEQYF.

This clonotype was seen many times. The rearrangement joins TRBV20-1 to TRBJ2-1; D is perhaps TRBD2 (5 bases). The germline V gene has CDR1 DFQATT and CDR2 SNEGSKA (reference sequence). The CDR3 is made up of 14 amino acids. V was clipped by 2 bases and J by 3 bases, with 11 bases between them. CDR3 nucleotide sequence: TGCAGTGCTAGATCTAGCTCCCACTACAATGAGCAGTTCTTC. Translated: CSARSSSHYNEQFF.

The sample holds a few counts of this clonotype. The V call is TRBV11-2, the J call TRBJ2-5; possible D gene TRBD2, 5 bases. Per the germline V gene, CDR1 is SGHAT and CDR2 is FQNNGV. The CDR3 sequence is 16 residues long. Deletions cut 1 base from V and 7 bases from J, with 19 bases between. CDR3 DNA sequence: TGTGCCAGCAGCTTAGTCGGGAAACGAACCGACGGGACCCAGTACTTC. Residues: CASSLVGKRTDGTQYF.